This is a list of T cell receptor beta chains from one sample in a study of regulatory T cells in long-lasting Graves disease. TCRdb reanalysed the multiplex PCR reads using MiXCR and keeps one entry per CDR3 protein. Seen here are 510,000 or so distinct CDR3 sequences, approximately 12% observed once, and the top ten hold about 8.9%. A further study also used this sample, focusing on T cells in Graves' hyperthyroidism and ophthalmopathy.

The starting material was peripheral blood mononuclear cells (PBMCs), obtained at new diagnosis, from a patient treated with antithyroid drugs. All receptors derive from a woman younger than 45 with Graves disease. Each CDR3 is given with its conserved first and last residue. Each record gives: clone size, J gene, D gene, V gene, CDR3 protein, CDR3 DNA. D genes are given only for firm matches. The listing skips clone size in some rows; elsewhere it reads once, few, many or a size class.

>many|TRBJ1-6|TRBD1|TRBV2
CASSEETGYSPLHF
TGTGCCAGCAGTGAGGAGACAGGGTACTCACCCCTCCACTTT
>many|TRBJ2-2|.|TRBV7-9
CASSFLSGPGSGRTGELFF
TGTGCCAGCAGCTTCCTTAGCGGCCCGGGCAGTGGGAGAACCGGGGAGCTGTTTTTT
>few|TRBJ2-7|TRBD2|TRBV5-1
CASSGSGSLTEQYF
TGCGCCAGCAGCGGAAGCGGGAGCTTAACCGAGCAGTACTTC
>.|TRBJ2-1|TRBD2|TRBV5-1
CASSFHTSGKAQYNEQFF
TGCGCCAGCAGCTTCCACACTAGCGGCAAGGCTCAATACAATGAGCAGTTCTTC
>.|TRBJ1-1|.|TRBV4-2
CASSQDNLQNTEAFF
TGTGCCAGCAGCCAAGATAATTTGCAAAACACTGAAGCTTTCTTT
>.|TRBJ2-1|TRBD1|TRBV2
CASSFTGALEFF
TGTGCCAGCAGTTTTACAGGGGCCCTTGAATTCTTC
>many|TRBJ2-5|TRBD2|TRBV28
CASSLLILAGGDQETQYF
TGTGCCAGCAGTTTACTTATACTAGCGGGAGGCGATCAAGAGACCCAGTACTTC
>many|TRBJ2-4|.|TRBV18
CASSPRGSALAKNIQYF
TGTGCCAGCTCACCACGGGGTAGCGCCCTAGCCAAAAACATTCAGTACTTC
>.|TRBJ1-1|TRBD1|TRBV6-1
CASRTYRDSTEAFF
TGTGCCAGCAGAACCTACAGGGACAGCACTGAAGCTTTCTTT
>once|TRBJ2-7|.|TRBV18
CVSSPSGSYEQYF
TGTGTCAGCTCACCAAGTGGATCCTACGAGCAGTACTTC
>.|TRBJ1-1|TRBD1|TRBV19
CASSLTRQGQTEAFF
TGTGCCAGTAGTCTCACGCGACAGGGGCAGACTGAAGCTTTCTTT
>few|TRBJ2-7|TRBD1|TRBV6-1
CASRATDRENYEQYF
TGTGCCAGCAGAGCGACCGACAGGGAAAACTACGAGCAGTACTTC
>.|TRBJ2-7|.|TRBV27
CASSLGEAASDYEQYF
TGTGCCAGCAGTTTGGGGGAAGCGGCGAGCGACTACGAGCAGTACTTC
>many|TRBJ1-2|TRBD1|TRBV28
CASSQRGTGGVDGYTF
TGTGCCAGCAGCCAGCGCGGGACAGGGGGCGTTGATGGCTACACCTTC
>many|TRBJ1-1|.|TRBV28
CASSHPGGTEAFF
TGTGCCAGCAGTCATCCCGGAGGCACTGAAGCTTTCTTT
>many|TRBJ1-6|.|TRBV6-1
CASSSLGSSYNSPLHF
TGTGCCAGCAGCTCCCTAGGGAGCTCCTATAATTCACCCCTCCACTTT
>.|TRBJ2-1|.|TRBV6-2/TRBV6-3
CASSYSDLNEQFF
TGTGCCAGCAGTTACTCAGATTTGAATGAGCAGTTCTTC
>many|TRBJ1-3|.|TRBV11-2
CASSPGHSGNTIYF
TGTGCCAGCAGCCCAGGGCACTCTGGAAACACCATATATTTT
>.|TRBJ2-2|TRBD2|TRBV20-1
CSAGGRAHTGELFF
TGCAGTGCAGGCGGGAGGGCCCACACCGGGGAGCTGTTTTTT
>many|TRBJ2-2|TRBD2|TRBV9
CASSVRSGLAGPNTGELFF
TGTGCCAGCAGCGTTCGGAGCGGACTAGCGGGACCGAACACCGGGGAGCTGTTTTTT
>few|TRBJ2-1|TRBD2|TRBV6-1
CASSEGLVSYNEQFF
TGTGCCAGCAGTGAGGGACTAGTCTCCTACAATGAGCAGTTCTTC
>many|TRBJ2-5|TRBD1|TRBV28
CASSAPGQGIETQYF
TGTGCCAGCAGTGCTCCGGGACAGGGGATAGAGACCCAGTACTTC
>.|TRBJ1-1|TRBD1|TRBV18
CASSPRGQGATTEAFF
TGTGCCAGCTCACCTAGGGGACAGGGGGCGACAACTGAAGCTTTCTTT
>few|TRBJ2-7|.|TRBV5-8
CASSLGLHPRDF
TGTGCCAGCAGCTTGGGACTTCACCCTCGGGACTTC
>once|TRBJ2-5|.|TRBV18
CASSPTIGETQYF
TGTGCCAGCTCGCCTACTATAGGAGAGACCCAGTACTTC
>many|TRBJ1-1|TRBD1|TRBV11-2
CASTETGRNTEAFF
TGTGCCAGCACCGAGACAGGGAGGAACACTGAAGCTTTCTTT
>many|TRBJ2-2|TRBD2|TRBV11-2
CASSFGGGTGELFF
TGTGCCAGCAGCTTCGGGGGGGGTACCGGGGAGCTGTTTTTT
>few|TRBJ2-1|TRBD2|TRBV20-1
CSATPRGGRDYNEQFF
TGCAGTGCTACCCCCCGGGGCGGGAGGGACTACAATGAGCAGTTCTTC
>many|TRBJ1-2|.|TRBV12-3/TRBV12-4
CASSDINGSPNYGYTF
TGTGCCAGCAGCGATATCAACGGGTCCCCTAACTATGGCTACACCTTC
>many|TRBJ1-1|.|TRBV9
CASSVGSPWTEAFF
TGTGCCAGCAGCGTAGGGTCCCCATGGACTGAAGCTTTCTTT
>many|TRBJ1-4|.|TRBV15
CATSRDGTGRSEKLFF
TGTGCCACCAGCAGAGATGGAACAGGGAGGAGTGAAAAACTGTTTTTT
>few|TRBJ2-1|TRBD2|TRBV20-1
CSAQRDSNNEQFF
TGCAGTGCCCAGCGGGACTCCAACAATGAGCAGTTCTTC
>.|TRBJ2-3|.|TRBV6-5
CASSYSGISSSSTDTQYF
TGTGCCAGCAGTTACTCGGGCATCTCTTCATCTAGCACAGATACGCAGTATTTT
>many|TRBJ2-7|.|TRBV28
CASSLAAGFFSLGYEQYF
TGTGCCAGCAGTTTGGCGGCGGGGTTTTTCTCCTTGGGCTACGAGCAGTACTTC
>many|TRBJ1-1|TRBD1|TRBV10-1
CASSETSRGGITEAFF
TGCGCCAGCAGTGAGACCTCCAGGGGGGGAATAACTGAAGCTTTCTTT
>many|TRBJ2-3|.|TRBV7-3
CASSLVGWDTQYF
TGTGCCAGCAGCTTAGTGGGATGGGATACGCAGTATTTT
>.|TRBJ2-2|.|TRBV7-7
CASSPSPGPYTGELFF
TGTGCCAGCAGTCCTAGCCCGGGGCCTTACACCGGGGAGCTGTTTTTT
>.|TRBJ2-7|TRBD1|TRBV5-5
CASRTPGQGYEQYF
TGTGCCAGCAGGACCCCGGGACAGGGCTACGAGCAGTACTTC
>many|TRBJ2-7|TRBD1|TRBV20-1
CSGFKQGPYEQYF
TGCAGTGGTTTCAAACAGGGGCCCTACGAGCAGTACTTC
>many|TRBJ1-1|.|TRBV12-3/TRBV12-4
CASSFWDTEAFF
TGTGCCAGCAGTTTTTGGGACACTGAAGCTTTCTTT